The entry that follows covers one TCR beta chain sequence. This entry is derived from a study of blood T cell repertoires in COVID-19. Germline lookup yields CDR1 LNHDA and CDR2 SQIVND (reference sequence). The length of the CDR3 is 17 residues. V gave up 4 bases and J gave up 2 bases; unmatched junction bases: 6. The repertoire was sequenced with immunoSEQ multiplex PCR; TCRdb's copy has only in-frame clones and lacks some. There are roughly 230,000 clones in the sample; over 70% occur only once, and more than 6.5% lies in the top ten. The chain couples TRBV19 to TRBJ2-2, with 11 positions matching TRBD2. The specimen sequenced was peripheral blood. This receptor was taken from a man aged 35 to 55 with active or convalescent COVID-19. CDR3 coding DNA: TGTGCCAGTAGTACTTTCACTAGCGGGAGAAACACCGGGGAGCTGTTTTTT. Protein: CASSTFTSGRNTGELFF.